Listed below are T cell receptor beta chains from one sample, sequenced in a study of shared clonotypes between healthy human individuals. Produced via immunoSEQ multiplex PCR; TCRdb's table is partial and in-frame only. The sample includes 1.5 million to 2.5 million clones, about 95% seen only once; the top ten take roughly 1.2%. Source material: naive CD8+ T cells sorted from blood. The receptors shown here come from a man aged 18 to 30 in good health. Both conserved end residues are part of each CDR3. A D gene is named only where the DNA matches it firmly. Rows give clone size only sometimes, using once, few, many, or a class for an expanded clone.

-	TRBD2	TRBJ2-4	TRBV7-9	TGTGCCAGCAGCTTAGGGACTAGCGGAGGTGACATTCAGTACTTC	CASSLGTSGGDIQYF
once	-	TRBJ2-3	TRBV9	TGTGCCAGCAGCGTAGAGGGGCAGACTAGCACAGATACGCAGTATTTT	CASSVEGQTSTDTQYF
-	TRBD1	TRBJ1-3	TRBV13	TGTGCCAGCAGCGAAATGGACAGGCCTGGCGGAAACACCATATATTTT	CASSEMDRPGGNTIYF
-	-	TRBJ2-7	TRBV5-4	TGTGCCAGCAGCCTTGGTAACTACGAGCAGTACTTC	CASSLGNYEQYF
-	-	TRBJ2-2	TRBV27	TGTGCCAGCAGTCAACCGGGGCCCGCCGGGGAGCTGTTTTTT	CASSQPGPAGELFF
-	-	TRBJ2-1	TRBV28	TGTGCCAGCAGTTTATTAGTACCTTCCGGGGATGAGCAGTTCTTC	CASSLLVPSGDEQFF
once	-	TRBJ2-5	TRBV2	TGTGCCAGCAGGCGGGACAGCGCTCAAGAGACCCAGTACTTC	CASRRDSAQETQYF
few	-	TRBJ1-6	TRBV27	TGTGCCAGCAGTTTGGGGGCTGGCACCTATAATTCACCCCTCCACTTT	CASSLGAGTYNSPLHF
-	-	TRBJ1-1	TRBV6-1	TGTGCCAGCAGTGACTGGGGAGCCAGGACGGGAGAAGCTTTCTTT	CASSDWGARTGEAFF
-	-	TRBJ1-1	TRBV5-1	TGCGCCAGCACCCTCGCGAGGGGCGGGAACACTGAAGCTTTCTTT	CASTLARGGNTEAFF
-	-	TRBJ2-2	TRBV6-5	TGTGCGGGGGGGGCCACGAACACCGGGGAGCTGTTTTTT	CAGGATNTGELFF
-	-	TRBJ2-7	TRBV5-1	TGCGCCAGCAGCCTCGGGACGGAGTACGAGCAGTACTTC	CASSLGTEYEQYF
-	TRBD1	TRBJ2-6	TRBV29-1	TGCAGCGTGGCGGGACAGGGGCTCTCTGGGGCCAACGTCCTGACTTTC	CSVAGQGLSGANVLTF
-	-	TRBJ1-2	TRBV13	TGTGCCAGCAGCTTAGACCAGAACTATGGCTACACCTTC	CASSLDQNYGYTF
-	TRBD2	TRBJ2-1	TRBV29-1	TGCAGCGTTGACTCTTTTCTAGCGGCTTCCTACAATGAGCAGTTCTTC	CSVDSFLAASYNEQFF
-	TRBD2	TRBJ2-7	TRBV9	TGTGCCAGCAGCGTAGGACTAGCGGGAGGGCTATACGAGCAGTACTTC	CASSVGLAGGLYEQYF
-	-	TRBJ2-5	TRBV27	TGTGCCAGCAGTTTATCAGGATACCAAGAGACCCAGTACTTC	CASSLSGYQETQYF
-	-	TRBJ2-5	TRBV19	TGTGCCAGTAGTTCCCGAGTGGTTTGGGAGACCCAGTACTTC	CASSSRVVWETQYF
once	TRBD1	TRBJ1-2	TRBV6-5	TGTGCCAGTTCGACAGGGGTTGGCTACACCTTC	CASSTGVGYTF
-	-	TRBJ2-2	TRBV19	TGTGCCAGTACGTGGGGGATAATCGGGGAGCTGTTTTTT	CASTWGIIGELFF
-	-	TRBJ2-5	TRBV4-1	TGCGCCAGCAGCCAAGAATCAGGAACAGGGTGGGCCCAGTACTTC	CASSQESGTGWAQYF
-	-	TRBJ2-7	TRBV2	TGTGCCAACACATTAACGGTACAGGGTCCCTACGAGCAGTACTTC	CANTLTVQGPYEQYF
-	-	TRBJ1-1	TRBV15	TGTGCCACCAGCAGGTCTAGGACGGACACTGAAGCTTTCTTT	CATSRSRTDTEAFF
once	-	TRBJ2-2	TRBV9	TGTGCCAGCAGCGTAGAGGTAGGGGTAGGGGAGCTGTTTTTT	CASSVEVGVGELFF
-	-	TRBJ2-5	TRBV30	TGTGCCTGGAGTGGGTACCCGGGACATCAAGAGACCCAGTACTTC	CAWSGYPGHQETQYF
-	-	TRBJ2-7	TRBV5-5	TGTGCCAGCAGCTTGTTGCCAGTGGGAGGGGGAATCTACGAGCAGTACTTC	CASSLLPVGGGIYEQYF
-	TRBD2	TRBJ2-1	TRBV2	TGTGCCAGCAGTGAAGTGGCGGGAGGGCCCTACAATGAGCAGTTCTTC	CASSEVAGGPYNEQFF
-	-	TRBJ1-1	TRBV11-1	TGTGCCAGCAGCTCATCACCCGAGAGAAACACTGAAGCTTTCTTT	CASSSSPERNTEAFF
-	-	TRBJ2-7	TRBV30	TGTGCCTGGAACAGGGACGCTCACGAGCAGTACTTC	CAWNRDAHEQYF
-	-	TRBJ2-3	TRBV11-3	TGTGCCAGCAGCTTGGTGCATGGAGATACGCAGTATTTT	CASSLVHGDTQYF
-	-	TRBJ2-7	TRBV10-2	TGCGCCAGCAGGGGAGGATCAGGCGAGCAGTACTTC	CASRGGSGEQYF
once	TRBD2	TRBJ2-7	TRBV27	TGTGCCAGCAGTGTAGCGGGAGCGACCTACGAGCAGTACTTC	CASSVAGATYEQYF
-	-	TRBJ2-2	TRBV4-3	TGCGCCAGCAGCCAAGATTTAGGACTCTCAAACACCGGGGAGCTGTTTTTT	CASSQDLGLSNTGELFF
-	-	TRBJ2-1	TRBV6-4	TGTGCCAGCAGCGAAGGGACATACAATGAGCAGTTCTTC	CASSEGTYNEQFF
-	TRBD2	TRBJ2-3	TRBV19	TGTGCCAGTAGTCGGACTAGCGGGAGAAAGGATACGCAGTATTTT	CASSRTSGRKDTQYF
-	TRBD1	TRBJ2-7	TRBV4-1	TGCGCCAGCAGCATGCATCCCGGGACAGCTTTCTCCTACGAGCAGTACTTC	CASSMHPGTAFSYEQYF
-	-	TRBJ2-1	TRBV5-1	TGCGCCAGCAGCTACACTACGCCCTACTACAATGAGCAGTTCTTC	CASSYTTPYYNEQFF
-	-	TRBJ1-2	TRBV5-6	TGTGCCAGCAGCTCGGGGGACTATGGCTACACCTTC	CASSSGDYGYTF
-	-	TRBJ1-1	TRBV4-2	TGTGCCAGCAGCCAAGGGGAAGGGGGGCAAACTGAAGCTTTCTTT	CASSQGEGGQTEAFF
-	TRBD2	TRBJ2-7	TRBV7-2	TGTGCCAGCAGCTTAAGACTAGCGGGGCCTTACGAGCAGTACTTC	CASSLRLAGPYEQYF
-	-	TRBJ1-3	TRBV30	TGTGCCTGGAGTTCAGGAGGCGGAAACACCATATATTTT	CAWSSGGGNTIYF
-	-	TRBJ1-1	TRBV11-2	TGTGCCAGCAGCTTAGAGGGGGTTGAAGCTTTCTTT	CASSLEGVEAFF
-	TRBD1	TRBJ1-2	TRBV6-5	TGTGCCAGCAGTGGGGACAGGGTAAACTATGGCTACACCTTC	CASSGDRVNYGYTF
-	-	TRBJ2-7	TRBV27	TGTGCCAGCAGTTCCCCCAGCGAGCAGTACTTC	CASSSPSEQYF
-	-	TRBJ1-1	TRBV7-8	TGTGCCAGCAGCCTAGATAATCAGGGGATTGGCACTGAAGCTTTCTTT	CASSLDNQGIGTEAFF
-	-	TRBJ1-2	TRBV10-2	TGCGCCAGCAGTGAGTTAAGGACAGCTACTAACTATGGCTACACCTTC	CASSELRTATNYGYTF